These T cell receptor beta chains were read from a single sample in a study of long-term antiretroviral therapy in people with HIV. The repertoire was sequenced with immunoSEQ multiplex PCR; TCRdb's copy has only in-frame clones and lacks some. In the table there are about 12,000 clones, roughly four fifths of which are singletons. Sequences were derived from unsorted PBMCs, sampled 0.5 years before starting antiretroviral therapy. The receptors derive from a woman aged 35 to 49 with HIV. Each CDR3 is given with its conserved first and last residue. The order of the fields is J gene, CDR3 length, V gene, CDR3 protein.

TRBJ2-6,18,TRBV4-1,CASSQEYGAFSGANVLTF
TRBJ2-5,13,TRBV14,CASSRLYQETQYF
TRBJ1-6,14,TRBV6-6,CASTLKGAGSPLHF
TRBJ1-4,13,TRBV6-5,CASLDGFNEKLFF
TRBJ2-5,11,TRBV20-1,CSARDRETQYF
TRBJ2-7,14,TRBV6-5,CASSYRSGPGGQYF
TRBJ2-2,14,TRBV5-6,CASSPNTHTGELFF
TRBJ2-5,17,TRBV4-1,CASSQVAGGLMAETQYF
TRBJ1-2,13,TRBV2,CASSETGNGPRTF
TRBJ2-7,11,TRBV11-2,CASSRSYEQYF
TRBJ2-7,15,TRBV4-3,CASSQGRTGPYEQYF
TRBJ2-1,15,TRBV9,CASSVGTGWGNEQFF
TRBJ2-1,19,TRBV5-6,CASSGGVPLAGSLYNEQFF
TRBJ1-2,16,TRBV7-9,CASSLEPGQWDYGYTF
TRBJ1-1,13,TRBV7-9,CASSLEANTEAFF
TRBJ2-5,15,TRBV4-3,CASSQVLGRQETQYF